Reported below is one TCR beta chain. Its antigen is undetermined. Germline-derived CDR1 and CDR2 are SGHTS and YDEGEE. There are 15 residues in the CDR3. V dropped 4 bases and J dropped 0; count of bases not matched to a gene: 5. The sample comes from a study of cytomegalovirus exposure and HLA in healthy donors. As for the study in general: Some 85 million unique TCRs, all from HLA-typed donors, were included in an early release of the data.

Use of 60 Vbeta and 13 Jbeta primers characterized the PCR. Sequencing used immunoSEQ multiplex PCR; TCRdb keeps in-frame clones, though not all of them. The sample holds 170,000 or so clones; over 70% are singletons and the top ten take around 5.4%. Notes on the study in general: In a later analysis, HLA-associated TCR beta chains were more clonally expanded than equally common others. Overall, approximately 180 TCR beta chains were annotated as cytomegalovirus-associated.

The sequence derives from a man in his forties or fifties in good health and CMV-seronegative. What was sequenced was PBMCs. The chain joins TRBV5-8 to TRBJ2-3, with 7 bases identical to TRBD2. This CDR3 is CASSGSSGSTDTQYF. The CDR3 region has the DNA TGTGCCAGCAGCGGAAGTAGCGGGAGCACAGATACGCAGTATTTT.